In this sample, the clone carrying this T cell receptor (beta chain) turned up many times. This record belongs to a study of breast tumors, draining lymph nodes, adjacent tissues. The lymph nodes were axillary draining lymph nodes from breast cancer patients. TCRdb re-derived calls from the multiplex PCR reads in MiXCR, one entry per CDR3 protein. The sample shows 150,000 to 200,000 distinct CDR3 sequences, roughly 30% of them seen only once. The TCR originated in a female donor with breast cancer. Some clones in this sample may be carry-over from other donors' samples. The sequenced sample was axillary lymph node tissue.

The CDR3 DNA reads TGCGCCAGCAGCCAAGTTCTCGGACCGTCTGTGGAAGAGACCCAGTACTTC. This gives the protein CASSQVLGPSVEETQYF. This chain joins TRBV4-1 and TRBJ2-5; D is uncertain. V lost 1 base and J 3 bases, leaving 18 bases between the germline ends. Germline V CDR1 and CDR2: MGHRA, YSYEKL. This CDR3 is 17 amino acids long.